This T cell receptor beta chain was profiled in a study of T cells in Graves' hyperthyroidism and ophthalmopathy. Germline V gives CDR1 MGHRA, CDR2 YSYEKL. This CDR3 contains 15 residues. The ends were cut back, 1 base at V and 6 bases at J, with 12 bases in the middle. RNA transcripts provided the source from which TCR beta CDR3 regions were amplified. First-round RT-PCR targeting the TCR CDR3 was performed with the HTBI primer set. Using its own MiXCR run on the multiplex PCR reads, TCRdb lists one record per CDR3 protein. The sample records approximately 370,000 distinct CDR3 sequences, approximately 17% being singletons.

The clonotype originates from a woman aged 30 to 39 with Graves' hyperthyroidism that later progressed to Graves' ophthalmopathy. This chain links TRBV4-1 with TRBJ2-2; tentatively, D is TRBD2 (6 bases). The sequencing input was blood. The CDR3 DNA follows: TGCGCCAGCAGCCAAGGCAGGGAGGCTGCCGGGGAGCTGTTTTTT. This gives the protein CASSQGREAAGELFF.